This T cell receptor (beta chain) was recovered during a study of CD8+ T cells in alopecia areata. V shed 4 bases, J shed 0 bases, and the junction held 3 bases outside the gene matches. Germline lookup yields CDR1 MGHRA and CDR2 YSYEKL. The CDR3 spans 15 residues. Following extraction, RNA underwent reverse transcription to cDNA, which served as the sequencing template. The data were produced by immunoSEQ multiplex PCR, yet TCRdb's version contains in-frame clones alone and is incomplete. In the table there are approximately 300,000 clones, 58% of which are singletons. Treatment in this sample: oral pan-JAK inhibitor, 5-10 mg twice daily.

Sequencing was performed on CD4+ T cells sorted from blood, taken at week 24, from a patient treated with tofacitinib. The source is a human donor with alopecia areata. V usage is TRBV4-1 and J usage is TRBJ1-2; 9 bases map to TRBD1. The chain's CDR3 is CASSPRTGANYGYTF. The CDR3 DNA reads as TGCGCCAGCAGCCCTAGGACAGGGGCTAACTATGGCTACACCTTC.